This is a list of T cell receptor beta chains from one sample in a study of cytomegalovirus exposure and HLA in healthy donors. Libraries were prepared by immunoSEQ multiplex PCR; TCRdb keeps only in-frame clonotypes and omits some of them. The sample consists of approximately 97,000 clones, approximately 64% of them appearing once. The specimen was PBMCs. These receptors were obtained from a human donor in good health. CDR3s include the opening cysteine and the closing phenylalanine or tryptophan. The order of the fields is D gene, V gene, clone size, J gene, CDR3 protein, CDR3 DNA. A D gene is named only where the DNA matches it firmly. The size of a clone is reported for some rows only, either as once, few or many, or as a class for expanded clones.

D: TRBD1; V: TRBV28; size: -; J: TRBJ2-1; CDR3: CASSFRGPYNEQFF; DNA: TGTGCCAGCAGTTTCAGGGGGCCCTACAATGAGCAGTTCTTC
D: -; V: TRBV4-1; size: -; J: TRBJ1-2; CDR3: CASSQDPILRSLSNYGYTF; DNA: TGCGCCAGCAGCCAAGATCCGATCCTCAGATCCTTATCCAACTATGGCTACACCTTC
D: TRBD1; V: TRBV28; size: few; J: TRBJ1-5; CDR3: CASSLWGDRRGGNQPQHF; DNA: TGTGCCAGCAGTTTATGGGGGGACAGGAGGGGAGGAAATCAGCCCCAGCATTTT
D: TRBD2; V: TRBV5-4; size: -; J: TRBJ2-1; CDR3: CASSLDRGRGNEQFF; DNA: TGTGCCAGCAGCTTGGACCGCGGGAGGGGCAATGAGCAGTTCTTC
D: -; V: TRBV5-1; size: -; J: TRBJ2-3; CDR3: CASRVGSTDTQYF; DNA: TGCGCCAGCAGGGTCGGGTCCACAGATACGCAGTATTTT
D: -; V: TRBV25-1; size: -; J: TRBJ2-1; CDR3: CASGPTYNEQFF; DNA: TGTGCCAGCGGGCCGACCTACAATGAGCAGTTCTTC
D: -; V: TRBV27; size: -; J: TRBJ1-2; CDR3: CASSLGGRGYTF; DNA: TGTGCCAGCAGTTTAGGGGGGAGAGGCTACACCTTC
D: -; V: TRBV6-5; size: -; J: TRBJ1-5; CDR3: CASSRQYSNQPQHF; DNA: TGTGCCAGCAGCCGACAGTATAGCAATCAGCCCCAGCATTTT
D: TRBD1; V: TRBV5-1; size: -; J: TRBJ1-1; CDR3: CASSLWGQPNTEAFF; DNA: TGCGCCAGCAGTCTCTGGGGACAGCCGAACACTGAAGCTTTCTTT
D: -; V: TRBV5-5; size: -; J: TRBJ1-5; CDR3: CASSKKGSRRDQPQHF; DNA: TGTGCCAGCAGCAAGAAGGGGTCGCGCAGGGATCAGCCCCAGCATTTT
D: -; V: TRBV28; size: few; J: TRBJ2-5; CDR3: CASSPRTRGTQYF; DNA: TGTGCCAGCAGTCCGCGGACCCGGGGGACCCAGTACTTC
D: -; V: TRBV14; size: -; J: TRBJ2-7; CDR3: CASSQSPGAYEQYF; DNA: TGTGCCAGCAGCCAATCACCAGGGGCCTACGAGCAGTACTTC
D: TRBD1; V: TRBV5-1; size: once; J: TRBJ1-4; CDR3: CASSGLDRGRGEKLFF; DNA: TGCGCCAGCAGCGGACTGGACAGGGGAAGGGGTGAAAAACTGTTTTTT
D: -; V: TRBV9; size: -; J: TRBJ2-1; CDR3: CASSVGLGGSYNEQFF; DNA: TGTGCCAGCAGCGTAGGGTTAGGGGGCTCCTACAATGAGCAGTTCTTC
D: -; V: TRBV5-6; size: -; J: TRBJ1-1; CDR3: CASSLPTANTEAFF; DNA: TGTGCCAGCAGCTTACCGACAGCAAACACTGAAGCTTTCTTT
D: -; V: TRBV19; size: -; J: TRBJ1-5; CDR3: CASRKGIGRNQPQHF; DNA: TGTGCCAGTAGGAAAGGGATAGGGAGAAATCAGCCCCAGCATTTT
D: -; V: TRBV11-3; size: few; J: TRBJ2-5; CDR3: CASSPGGSEQETQYF; DNA: TGTGCCAGCAGCCCGGGTGGATCCGAACAAGAGACCCAGTACTTC
D: -; V: TRBV7-8; size: once; J: TRBJ2-7; CDR3: CASSLALGTSAYEQYF; DNA: TGTGCCAGCAGCTTAGCACTCGGGACTTCCGCCTACGAGCAGTACTTC
D: TRBD2; V: TRBV10-2; size: -; J: TRBJ2-5; CDR3: CASSESGTSQETQYF; DNA: TGCGCCAGCAGTGAGTCGGGGACTAGCCAAGAGACCCAGTACTTC
D: -; V: TRBV6-4; size: -; J: TRBJ2-3; CDR3: CASSDSWGLTYTQYF; DNA: TGTGCCAGCAGTGACTCGTGGGGCCTCACATATACGCAGTATTTT
D: TRBD2; V: TRBV6-1; size: -; J: TRBJ2-7; CDR3: CASSEVLASGNSYEQYF; DNA: TGTGCCAGCAGTGAAGTGTTGGCTAGCGGGAATTCCTACGAGCAGTACTTC
D: -; V: TRBV21-1; size: -; J: TRBJ2-3; CDR3: CASNWTSGSLIGTDTQYF; DNA: TGTGCCAGCAACTGGACTAGCGGGAGCCTAATCGGCACAGATACGCAGTATTTT
D: TRBD2; V: TRBV15; size: -; J: TRBJ2-5; CDR3: CATSRGGDSNPQYF; DNA: TGTGCCACCAGCAGGGGGGGGGATAGTAATCCCCAGTACTTC
D: -; V: TRBV9; size: few; J: TRBJ2-7; CDR3: CASSVGRASEQYF; DNA: TGTGCCAGCAGCGTCGGCAGGGCCTCCGAGCAGTACTTC
D: TRBD2; V: TRBV25-1; size: -; J: TRBJ2-1; CDR3: CASSETPSGRIGNEQFF; DNA: TGTGCCAGCAGTGAAACGCCTAGCGGGAGAATCGGGAATGAGCAGTTCTTC
D: TRBD2; V: TRBV7-8; size: -; J: TRBJ2-5; CDR3: CASSNPSGQETQYF; DNA: TGTGCCAGCAGCAACCCTAGCGGCCAAGAGACCCAGTACTTC
D: TRBD1; V: TRBV27; size: few; J: TRBJ2-7; CDR3: CASSLADRENEQYF; DNA: TGTGCCAGCAGTCTCGCGGACAGGGAGAACGAGCAGTACTTC
D: -; V: TRBV6-1; size: once; J: TRBJ2-2; CDR3: CASSAQVNTGELFF; DNA: TGTGCCAGCAGTGCCCAGGTCAACACCGGGGAGCTGTTTTTT
D: -; V: TRBV7-2; size: -; J: TRBJ1-5; CDR3: CASSFFGKDQPQHF; DNA: TGTGCCAGCAGCTTTTTCGGGAAGGATCAGCCCCAGCATTTT
D: TRBD2; V: TRBV19; size: -; J: TRBJ2-3; CDR3: CASSPQGLAGTDTQYF; DNA: TGTGCCAGTAGCCCACAGGGACTAGCGGGCACAGATACGCAGTATTTT
D: -; V: TRBV5-6; size: -; J: TRBJ2-7; CDR3: CASSLVQSYEQYF; DNA: TGTGCCAGCAGCTTGGTCCAATCCTACGAGCAGTACTTC